What follows are 9 T cell receptor beta chains derived from one specimen sequenced in a study of T cells in Graves' hyperthyroidism and ophthalmopathy. Amplified TCR beta CDR3 regions came from RNA transcripts. RT-PCR in the first round (using the HTBI primer set) targeted the TCR CDR3. TCRdb reprocessed the multiplex PCR reads via MiXCR and lists one record per CDR3 protein. The sample records approximately 400,000 distinct CDR3 sequences, around a sixth being singletons. The sample was blood. The receptors here all came from a young woman with Graves' hyperthyroidism.

This clonotype was observed many times. The chain links TRBV5-1 to TRBJ1-4; D is ambiguous. Germline V CDR1 and CDR2: SGHRS, YFSETQ. The CDR3 loop spans 15 amino acids. Trimming cost V 4 bases and J 2 bases, with 12 bases left between them. The CDR3 sequence is CASSPEGVTNEKLFF. CDR3 bases: TGCGCCAGCAGCCCTGAGGGTGTCACTAATGAAAAACTGTTTTTT.

This clonotype was counted at least ten times. The rearrangement links TRBV3-1 to TRBJ2-1; 8 nucleotides match TRBD2. This CDR3 is 16 amino acids long. The ends lost 5 bases at V and 3 bases at J; junction bases unmatched: 9. Germline loops: CDR1 LGHDT, CDR2 YNNKEL (reference sequence). In DNA, the CDR3 is TGTGCCAGCAGCTATGCGGGGGGACTAAACTACAATGAGCAGTTCTTC. Protein sequence: CASSYAGGLNYNEQFF.

Many counts were recorded for this clonotype. V and J are TRBV20-1 and TRBJ1-2; D possibly corresponds to TRBD1 (5 bases). From germline, CDR1 is DFQATT and CDR2 SNEGSKA (reference sequence). V dropped 6 bases and J dropped 7 bases, with 12 bases sitting between them. This CDR3 is built from 11 residues. The chain's CDR3 is CSAVRAGGYTF. CDR3 coding DNA: TGCAGTGCAGTCAGGGCGGGTGGCTACACCTTC.

This clonotype was seen many times. The chain uses TRBV12-5 and TRBJ2-5; the D gene is possibly TRBD2 (5 bases). The V end lost 8 bases, the J end lost 13 bases, and 17 bases lay between the germline ends. The CDR3 length is 11 residues. Germline V lookup: CDR1 LGHNT, CDR2 FRNRAP. This CDR3 reads CASNLGADLYF. CDR3 sequence (DNA): TGTGCTAGTAATCTGGGAGCAGATCTGTACTTC.

This clonotype was found many times. The chain joins TRBV28 to TRBJ1-5; D is ambiguous. The V gene's germline CDR1 is MDHEN and CDR2 SYDVKM. The CDR3 is 12 residues long. The V end lost 5 bases, the J end lost 7 bases, and 9 bases lay between the germline ends. CDR3 loop: CASSKGGQPQHF. The CDR3 DNA reads TGTGCCAGCAGTAAGGGCGGCCAGCCCCAGCATTTT.

CDR3 nucleotide sequence: TGTGCCAGTAGTATCAAGGGGTACACTGAAGCTTTCTTT. Protein: CASSIKGYTEAFF. The chain couples TRBV19 to TRBJ1-1, with D perhaps matching TRBD1 (5 bases). The germline V gene encodes CDR1 LNHDA and CDR2 SQIVND (reference sequence). This CDR3 spans 13 amino acids. Trimming took 3 bases from V and 3 from J, leaving 8 bases between them. Using reference TRBV19 and TRBJ1-1 for the parts outside the CDR3, the full variable domain is DGGITQSPKYLFRKEGQNVTLSCEQNLNHDAMYWYRQDPGQGLRLIYYSQIVNDFQKGDIAEGYSVSREKKESFPLTVTSAQKNPTAFYLCASSIKGYTEAFFGQGTRLTVV.

The J gene is TRBJ1-6, the V gene TRBV6-2 or TRBV6-3; the D is unclear. CDR3 length: 17 residues. Per germline, CDR1 MNHEY and CDR2 SVGEGT. V was cut by 0 bases and J by 0 bases, with 9 bases left in between. CDR3 nucleotides: TGTGCCAGCAGTTACTCGGGTAGGAGCTCCTATAATTCACCCCTCCACTTT. Protein sequence: CASSYSGRSSYNSPLHF.

The V and J genes are TRBV10-3 and TRBJ1-3, with D perhaps matching TRBD1 (5 bases). The germline CDR1 and CDR2 sequences are ENHRY and SYGVKD. The CDR3 is 16 amino acids. V gave up 4 bases and J gave up 0 bases, with 13 bases separating them. The CDR3 loop is CAISVAGLYSGNTIYF. Here the CDR3 DNA reads TGTGCCATCAGTGTTGCAGGGTTATACTCTGGAAACACCATATATTTT.

This clonotype occurred many times. The chain combines TRBV6-1 with TRBJ1-6; D not certain. Trimming pared 4 bases from V and 4 bases from J, leaving 8 bases between. The germline V gene encodes CDR1 MNHNS and CDR2 SASEGT. There are 14 residues in the CDR3. The CDR3 loop reads CASSAGPYNSPLHF. The DNA for the CDR3 is TGTGCCAGCAGTGCCGGACCGTATAATTCACCCCTCCACTTT.